The T cell receptor beta chain described here comes from a study of OX40 agonist ivuxolimab in advanced cancers. Turning to the study itself: The patients got ivuxolimab, which is an agonistic anti-OX40 (CD134) antibody.

Profiled with immunoSEQ multiplex PCR; TCRdb holds only in-frame clones, not every one. Of 45,000 to 50,000 clones in the sample, around 88% were seen once. Details on this clone: Its antigen is unidentified.

Study-level findings and limits: Low normalized T-cell clonal expansion was also seen in some nonresponders.

Germline CDR1 reads SQVTM; CDR2 reads ANQGSEA. V shed 8 bases, J shed 0 bases, and the junction held 18 bases outside the gene matches. The CDR3 consists of 17 residues. Source: CD4+ or CD8+ T cells sorted from blood, taken in a trial of the OX40 agonist ivuxolimab. The TCR sequence derives from an adult with an advanced solid tumor such as melanoma, head and neck, liver or kidney cancer. This chain uses TRBV29-1 with TRBJ1-1; the match to TRBD1 covers 7 bases. CDR3 nucleotide sequence: TGCAGCAACTCTCGTTCTCCAGGGGGGTCAATGAACACTGAAGCTTTCTTT. Protein: CSNSRSPGGSMNTEAFF.